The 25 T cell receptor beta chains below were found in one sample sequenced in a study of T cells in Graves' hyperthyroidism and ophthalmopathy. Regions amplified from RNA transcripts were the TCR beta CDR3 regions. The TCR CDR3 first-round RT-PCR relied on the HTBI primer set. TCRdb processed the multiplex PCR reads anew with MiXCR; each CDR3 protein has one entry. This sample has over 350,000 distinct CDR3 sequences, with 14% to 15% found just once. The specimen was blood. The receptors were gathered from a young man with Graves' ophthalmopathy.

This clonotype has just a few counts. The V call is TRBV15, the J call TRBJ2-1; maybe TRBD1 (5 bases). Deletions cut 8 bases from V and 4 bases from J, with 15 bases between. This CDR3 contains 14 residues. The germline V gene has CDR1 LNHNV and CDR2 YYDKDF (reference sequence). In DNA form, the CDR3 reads TGTGCCACCCGCCCAGGGTTCCCTTACAATGAGCAGTTCTTC. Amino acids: CATRPGFPYNEQFF.

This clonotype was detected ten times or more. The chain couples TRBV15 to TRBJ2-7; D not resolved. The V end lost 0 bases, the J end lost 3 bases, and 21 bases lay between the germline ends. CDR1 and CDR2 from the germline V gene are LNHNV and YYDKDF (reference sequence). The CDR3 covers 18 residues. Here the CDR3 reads CATSRDPPRDSAFYEQYF. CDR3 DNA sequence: TGTGCCACCAGCAGAGATCCGCCGAGAGACTCGGCCTTCTACGAGCAGTACTTC.

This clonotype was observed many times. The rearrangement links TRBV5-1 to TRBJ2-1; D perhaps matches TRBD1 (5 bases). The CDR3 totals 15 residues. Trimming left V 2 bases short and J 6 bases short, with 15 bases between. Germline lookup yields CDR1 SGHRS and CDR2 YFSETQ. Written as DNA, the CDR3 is TGCGCCAGCAGCTTCGTGGGCAGGGCCTCCAATGAGCAGTTCTTC. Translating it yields CASSFVGRASNEQFF.

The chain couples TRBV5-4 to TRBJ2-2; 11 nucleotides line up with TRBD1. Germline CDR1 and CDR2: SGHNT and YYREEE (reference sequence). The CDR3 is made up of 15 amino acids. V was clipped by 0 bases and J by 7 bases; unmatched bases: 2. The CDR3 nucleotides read TGTGCCAGCAGCTTGGGGACAGGGGGCCTCGGGGAGCTGTTTTTT. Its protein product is CASSLGTGGLGELFF. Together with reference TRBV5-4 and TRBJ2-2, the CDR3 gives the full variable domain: ETGVTQSPTHLIKTRGQQVTLRCSSQSGHNTVSWYQQALGQGPQFIFQYYREEENGRGNFPPRFSGLQFPNYSSELNVNALELDDSALYLCASSLGTGGLGELFFGEGSRLTVL.

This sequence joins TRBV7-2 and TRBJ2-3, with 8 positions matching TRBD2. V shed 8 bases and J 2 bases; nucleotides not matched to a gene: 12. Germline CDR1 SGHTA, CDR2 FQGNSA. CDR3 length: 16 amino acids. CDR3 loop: CASGVWWREDTDTQYF. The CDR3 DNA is TGTGCCAGCGGAGTTTGGTGGCGGGAGGACACAGATACGCAGTATTTT.

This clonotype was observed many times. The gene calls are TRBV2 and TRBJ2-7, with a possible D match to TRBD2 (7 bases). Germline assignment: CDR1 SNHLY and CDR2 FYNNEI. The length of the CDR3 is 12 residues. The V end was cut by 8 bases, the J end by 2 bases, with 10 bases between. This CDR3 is CASGGGPYEQYF. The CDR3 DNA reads TGTGCCAGCGGGGGGGGCCCCTACGAGCAGTACTTC.

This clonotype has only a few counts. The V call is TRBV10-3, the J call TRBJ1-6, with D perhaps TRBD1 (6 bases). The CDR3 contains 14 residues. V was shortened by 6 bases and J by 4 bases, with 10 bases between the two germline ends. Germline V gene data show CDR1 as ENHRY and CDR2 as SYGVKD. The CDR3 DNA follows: TGTGCCATCAGGCAGGGGATATATAATTCACCCCTCCACTTT. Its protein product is CAIRQGIYNSPLHF.

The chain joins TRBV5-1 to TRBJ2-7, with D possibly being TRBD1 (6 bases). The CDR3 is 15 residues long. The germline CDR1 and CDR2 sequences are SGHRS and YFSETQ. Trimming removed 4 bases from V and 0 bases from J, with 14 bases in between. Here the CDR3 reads CASSLTLGGSYEQYF. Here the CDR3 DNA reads TGCGCCAGCAGCCTAACCCTAGGGGGCTCCTACGAGCAGTACTTC.

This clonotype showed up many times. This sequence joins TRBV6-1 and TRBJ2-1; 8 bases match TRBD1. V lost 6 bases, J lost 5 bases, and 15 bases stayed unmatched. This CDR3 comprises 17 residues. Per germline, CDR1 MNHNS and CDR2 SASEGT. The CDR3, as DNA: TGTGCCAGCAGCAGGCCTCGACAGGGGAAGGCTGACAATGAGCAGTTCTTC. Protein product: CASSRPRQGKADNEQFF.

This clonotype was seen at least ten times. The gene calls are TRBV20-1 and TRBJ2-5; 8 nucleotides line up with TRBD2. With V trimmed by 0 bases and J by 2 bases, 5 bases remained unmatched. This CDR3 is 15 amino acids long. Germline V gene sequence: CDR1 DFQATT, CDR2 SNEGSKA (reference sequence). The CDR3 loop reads CSAREERGTQETQYF. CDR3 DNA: TGCAGTGCTAGAGAGGAGCGGGGGACACAAGAGACCCAGTACTTC.

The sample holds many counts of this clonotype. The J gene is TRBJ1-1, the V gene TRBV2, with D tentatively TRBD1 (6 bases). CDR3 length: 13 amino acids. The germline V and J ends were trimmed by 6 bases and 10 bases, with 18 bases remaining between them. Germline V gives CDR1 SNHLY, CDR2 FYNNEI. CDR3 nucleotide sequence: TGTGCCAGCAGCCCCGACAGGCTGGGGGGAGCTTTCTTT. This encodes CASSPDRLGGAFF.

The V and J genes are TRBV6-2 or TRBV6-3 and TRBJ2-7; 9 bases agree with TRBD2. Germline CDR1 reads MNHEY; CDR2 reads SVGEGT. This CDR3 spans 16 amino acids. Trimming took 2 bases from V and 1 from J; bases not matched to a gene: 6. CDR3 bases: TGTGCCAGCAGTTACGGGCTAGCGGGGCCGTCCTACGAGCAGTACTTC. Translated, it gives CASSYGLAGPSYEQYF.

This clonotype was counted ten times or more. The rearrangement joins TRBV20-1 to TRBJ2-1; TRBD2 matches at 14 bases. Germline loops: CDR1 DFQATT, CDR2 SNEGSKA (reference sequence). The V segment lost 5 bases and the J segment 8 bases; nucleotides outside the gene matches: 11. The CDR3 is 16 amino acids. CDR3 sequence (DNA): TGCAGTGCTTCCGACTCGGGACTAGCGGGAGTCGATGAGCAGTTCTTC. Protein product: CSASDSGLAGVDEQFF.

In DNA form, the CDR3 reads TGCGCCAGCAGCCCGGGACTAGCGGGATCCGCCGGATTAAACACCGGGGAGCTGTTTTTT. Translation gives CASSPGLAGSAGLNTGELFF. This chain joins TRBV5-1 and TRBJ2-2, with TRBD2 matching 13 bases. There are 20 residues in the CDR3. J gave up 2 bases and V 4 bases, and 14 bases lay outside the gene matches. Germline-derived CDR1 and CDR2 are SGHRS and YFSETQ.

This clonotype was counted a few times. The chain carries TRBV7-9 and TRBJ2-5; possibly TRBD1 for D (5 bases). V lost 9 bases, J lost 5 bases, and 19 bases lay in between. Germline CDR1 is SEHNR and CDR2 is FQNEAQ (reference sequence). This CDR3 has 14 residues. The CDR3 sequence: CASSVDTAEETQYF. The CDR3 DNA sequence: TGTGCCAGTAGTGTGGACACCGCCGAGGAGACCCAGTACTTC.

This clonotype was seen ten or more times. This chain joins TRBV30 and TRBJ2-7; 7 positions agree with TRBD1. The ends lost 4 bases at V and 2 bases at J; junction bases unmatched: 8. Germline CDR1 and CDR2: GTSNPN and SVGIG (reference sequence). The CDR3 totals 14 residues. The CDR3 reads CAWTTGAPPYEQYF. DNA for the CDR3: TGTGCCTGGACCACAGGGGCACCTCCCTACGAGCAGTACTTC.

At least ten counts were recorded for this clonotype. DNA of the CDR3: TGTGCCAGCAGCACCCTTGGGGCATGGGAGACCCAGTACTTC. Residues: CASSTLGAWETQYF. The rearrangement links TRBV7-9 to TRBJ2-5, with a weak D call TRBD1 (5 bases). Trimming pared 5 bases from V and 5 bases from J, leaving 15 bases between. The CDR3 is made up of 14 amino acids. Germline V gene lookup returns CDR1 SEHNR and CDR2 FQNEAQ (reference sequence).

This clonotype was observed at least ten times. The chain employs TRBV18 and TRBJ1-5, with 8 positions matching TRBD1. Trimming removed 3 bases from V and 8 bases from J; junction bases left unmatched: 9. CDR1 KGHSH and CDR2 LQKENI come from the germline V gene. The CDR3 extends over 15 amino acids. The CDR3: CASSPGQALLEPQHF. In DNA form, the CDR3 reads TGTGCCAGCTCACCGGGACAGGCCCTACTTGAGCCCCAGCATTTT.

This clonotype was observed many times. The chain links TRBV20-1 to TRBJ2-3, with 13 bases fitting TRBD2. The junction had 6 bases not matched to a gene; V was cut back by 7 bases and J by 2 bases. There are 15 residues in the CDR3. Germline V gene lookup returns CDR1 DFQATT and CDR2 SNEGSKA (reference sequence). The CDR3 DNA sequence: TGCAGTGTTGGACTAGCGGGGGACCTCACAGATACGCAGTATTTT. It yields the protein CSVGLAGDLTDTQYF.

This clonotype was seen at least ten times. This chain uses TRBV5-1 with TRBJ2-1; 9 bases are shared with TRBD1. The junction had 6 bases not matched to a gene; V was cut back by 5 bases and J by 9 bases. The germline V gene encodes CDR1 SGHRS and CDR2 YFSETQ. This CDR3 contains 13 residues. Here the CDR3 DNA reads TGCGCCAGCAGTCAGACAGGGGGGAGTGAGCAGTTCTTC. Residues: CASSQTGGSEQFF.

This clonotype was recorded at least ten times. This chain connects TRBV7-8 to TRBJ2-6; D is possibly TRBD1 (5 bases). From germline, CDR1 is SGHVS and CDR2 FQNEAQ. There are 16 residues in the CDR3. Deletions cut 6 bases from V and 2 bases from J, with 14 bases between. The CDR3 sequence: CASRNRSQAGANVLTF. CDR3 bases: TGTGCCAGCAGGAACAGGTCCCAGGCTGGGGCCAACGTCCTGACTTTC.

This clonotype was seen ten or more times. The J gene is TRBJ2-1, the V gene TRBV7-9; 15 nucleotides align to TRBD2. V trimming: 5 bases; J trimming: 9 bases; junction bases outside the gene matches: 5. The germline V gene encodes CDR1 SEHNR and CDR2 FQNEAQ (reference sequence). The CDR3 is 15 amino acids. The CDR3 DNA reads TGTGCCAGCAGCCGGACTAGCGGGGGGGCCTCTGAGCAGTTCTTC. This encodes CASSRTSGGASEQFF.

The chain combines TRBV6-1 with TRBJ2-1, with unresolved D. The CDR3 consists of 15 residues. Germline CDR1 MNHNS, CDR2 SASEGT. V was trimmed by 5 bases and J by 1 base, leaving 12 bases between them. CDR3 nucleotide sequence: TGTGCCAGCAGTTCGTATGACCAGTCCTACAATGAGCAGTTCTTC. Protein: CASSSYDQSYNEQFF.

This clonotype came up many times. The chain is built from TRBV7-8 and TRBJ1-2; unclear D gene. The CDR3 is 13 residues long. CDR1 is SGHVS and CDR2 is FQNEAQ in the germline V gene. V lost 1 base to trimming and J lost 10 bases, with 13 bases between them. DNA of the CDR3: TGTGCCAGCAGCTTAGGGTTCGGGTCCTTCTACACCTTC. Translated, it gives CASSLGFGSFYTF.

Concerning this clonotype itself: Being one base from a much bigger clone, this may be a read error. The CDR3 nucleotides read TGCAGTGCCCGGACTAGCGGGAGAAGCTTGGCAGATACGCAGTATTTT. This sequence encodes CSARTSGRSLADTQYF. The chain employs TRBV20-1 and TRBJ2-3, with 13 bases fitting TRBD2. This CDR3 comprises 16 residues. Per the germline V gene, CDR1 is DFQATT and CDR2 is SNEGSKA (reference sequence). Germline trimming cut 6 bases from V and 4 bases from J; bases unmatched to any gene: 10.